These 18 T cell receptor beta chains share one sample of origin, sequenced in a study of cytomegalovirus exposure and HLA in healthy donors. In the PCR, 60 Vbeta and 13 Jbeta primers were used. Here immunoSEQ multiplex PCR was the method, and the copy in TCRdb shows in-frame clones only, minus some. The sample's table shows about 55,000 clones. The sample consisted of PBMCs. Receptors originate from a man aged 45-65 years in good health and CMV-seropositive.

The rearrangement joins TRBV6-5 to TRBJ2-3; tentative D call: TRBD2 (6 bases). Per the germline V gene, CDR1 is MNHEY and CDR2 is SVGAGI. Trimming cost V 5 bases and J 2 bases, with 8 bases left between them. The CDR3 is 13 residues long. CDR3: CASSGDFTDTQYF. CDR3 coding DNA: TGTGCCAGCAGTGGGGACTTCACAGATACGCAGTATTTT.

The chain has TRBV6-5 and TRBJ2-2; D remains unclear. Trimming removed 8 bases at V and 4 bases at J, with 11 bases between. The CDR3 runs 13 residues. The germline V gene has CDR1 MNHEY and CDR2 SVGAGI. The CDR3 sequence is CASLSSATGELFF. CDR3 DNA sequence: TGTGCCAGCCTCTCAAGCGCCACCGGGGAGCTGTTTTTT.

The chain recombines TRBV5-1 with TRBJ2-5, with TRBD1 matching over 7 bases. Per germline, CDR1 SGHRS and CDR2 YFSETQ. The CDR3 runs 15 residues. The V gene end was trimmed by 2 bases and the J gene end by 2 bases; junction bases not matched to a gene: 6. This CDR3 is CASSLTGAPQETQYF. In DNA, the CDR3 is TGCGCCAGCAGCTTAACAGGGGCGCCGCAAGAGACCCAGTACTTC. Together with reference TRBV5-1 and TRBJ2-5, the CDR3 gives the full variable domain: KAGVTQTPRYLIKTRGQQVTLSCSPISGHRSVSWYQQTPGQGLQFLFEYFSETQRNKGNFPGRFSGRQFSNSRSEMNVSTLELGDSALYLCASSLTGAPQETQYFGPGTRLLVL.

The chain couples TRBV30 to TRBJ2-7; 7 bases line up with TRBD1. Germline lookup yields CDR1 GTSNPN and CDR2 SVGIG (reference sequence). This CDR3 contains 13 residues. Trimming at V came to 2 bases and at J to 2 bases, leaving 3 bases not matched to a gene. Here the CDR3 DNA reads TGTGCCTGGAGTACAGGGGACGCCTACGAGCAGTACTTC. It yields the protein CAWSTGDAYEQYF.

The V gene is TRBV2, the J gene TRBJ1-5, with D possibly TRBD1 on 6 matching bases. The V end was cut by 7 bases, the J end by 2 bases, with 12 bases between. There are 14 residues in the CDR3. Germline-derived CDR1 and CDR2 are SNHLY and FYNNEI. In DNA, the CDR3 is TGTGCCAGCAATGGCGGGGGCGGCAATCAGCCCCAGCATTTT. Its translation is CASNGGGGNQPQHF.

To note about this clone: The sample holds other DNA sequences that translate to the same CDR3. This CDR3 reads CASSPRGRDEQYF. CDR3 sequence (DNA): TGTGCCAGCAGTCCCCGTGGGAGGGACGAGCAGTACTTC. The rearrangement joins TRBV6-5 to TRBJ2-7, with 7 nucleotides matching TRBD2. The CDR3 has 13 amino acids. Germline CDR1 and CDR2: MNHEY and SVGAGI. The junction had 6 bases not matched to a gene; V was cut back by 5 bases and J by 5 bases.

This chain joins TRBV19 and TRBJ1-5; D is possibly TRBD1 (5 bases). V lost 3 bases and J 2 bases, leaving 11 bases between the germline ends. The CDR3 is made up of 15 amino acids. The germline V gene has CDR1 LNHDA and CDR2 SQIVND (reference sequence). The CDR3 region has the DNA TGTGCCAGTAGTATTCCCACGGGGGGCAATCAGCCCCAGCATTTT. Protein: CASSIPTGGNQPQHF.

CDR3 bases: TGTGCCAGCAGCGTGGGACTAGCGTACAATGAGCAGTTCTTC. Translation: CASSVGLAYNEQFF. The chain is built from TRBV9 and TRBJ2-1; 10 bases match TRBD2. In germline, CDR1 is SGDLS, CDR2 YYNGEE. CDR3 size: 14 residues. With 2 bases clipped from V and 4 bases from J, the junction kept 0 bases outside the gene matches.

This chain links TRBV7-3 with TRBJ2-1; the match to TRBD2 covers 9 bases. The CDR3 loop spans 15 amino acids. J gave up 7 bases and V 5 bases, and 9 bases lay outside the gene matches. In germline, CDR1 is SGHTA, CDR2 FQGTGA. CDR3 nucleotides: TGTGCCAGCAGCCCTGCGGGGGGGCCCAATAATGAGCAGTTCTTC. Translating it yields CASSPAGGPNNEQFF.

This chain joins TRBV7-9 and TRBJ2-5; 9 bases fit TRBD2. CDR1 is SEHNR and CDR2 is FQNEAQ in the germline V gene (reference sequence). The V gene end was trimmed by 5 bases and the J gene end by 2 bases; junction bases not matched to a gene: 6. The length of the CDR3 is 15 residues. CDR3 coding DNA: TGTGCCAGCAGCCTGGCGGGGGGGGCGCAAGAGACCCAGTACTTC. Translating gives CASSLAGGAQETQYF.

The chain employs TRBV7-2 and TRBJ1-5; 12 bases are a match to TRBD1. The CDR3 extends over 17 amino acids. Germline V lookup: CDR1 SGHTA, CDR2 FQGNSA. Trimming took 4 bases from V and 4 from J; bases not matched to a gene: 8. This chain's CDR3 is CASSSGTGGAVNQPQHF. As DNA, the CDR3 is TGTGCCAGCAGCTCCGGGACAGGGGGCGCGGTTAATCAGCCCCAGCATTTT. Variable domain in full (rest from reference TRBV7-2 and TRBJ1-5): GAGVSQSPSNKVTEKGKDVELRCDPISGHTALYWYRQSLGQGLEFLIYFQGNSAPDKSGLPSDRFSAERTGGSVSTLTIQRTQQEDSAVYLCASSSGTGGAVNQPQHFGDGTRLSIL.

The chain links TRBV5-1 to TRBJ1-1; 7 bases fit TRBD1. CDR1 SGHRS and CDR2 YFSETQ come from the germline V gene. Losses at the gene ends were 4 bases for V and 4 bases for J; bases not matched to a gene: 7. The CDR3 covers 14 residues. The CDR3 DNA reads TGCGCCAGCAGCGCATTTCCAGGGGGCACTGAAGCTTTCTTT. This translates into CASSAFPGGTEAFF.

The chain has TRBV6-5 and TRBJ2-3; 9 bases map to TRBD2. From germline, CDR1 is MNHEY and CDR2 SVGAGI. Losses at the gene ends were 0 bases for V and 5 bases for J; bases not matched to a gene: 0. The CDR3 runs 14 residues. Here the CDR3 DNA reads TGTGCCAGCAGTTACTCGCGGGGGGGAGATACGCAGTATTTT. This codes for CASSYSRGGDTQYF.

The chain uses TRBV6-1 and TRBJ1-2, with D perhaps TRBD1 (6 bases). Trimming removed 4 bases from V and 4 bases from J, with 25 bases in between. The CDR3 runs 18 residues. Per germline, CDR1 MNHNS and CDR2 SASEGT. Here the CDR3 reads CASSVGTDRQTGGYGYTF. The CDR3 bases are TGTGCCAGCAGTGTTGGTACAGACAGACAGACAGGCGGCTATGGCTACACCTTC.

The chain couples TRBV4-3 to TRBJ2-7, with 10 bases aligning to TRBD2. CDR1 LGHNA and CDR2 YSLEER come from the germline V gene. After removal of 4 bases from V and 3 bases from J, the junction contained 6 bases not matched to a gene. This CDR3 spans 15 amino acids. The CDR3 coding sequence is TGCGCCAGCAGCCGCGGAGGGACTAGCGACTACGAGCAGTACTTC. Translation gives CASSRGGTSDYEQYF.

The CDR3 region has the DNA TGTGCCAGCCGGGACAGGGGGCAGCCCCAGCATTTT. Protein sequence: CASRDRGQPQHF. This chain links TRBV28 with TRBJ1-5; 11 positions match TRBD1. With 8 bases clipped from V and 7 bases from J, the junction kept 1 base outside the gene matches. Germline lookup yields CDR1 MDHEN and CDR2 SYDVKM. CDR3 size: 12 residues.

The V gene is TRBV7-2, the J gene TRBJ2-6, with D possibly being TRBD2 (5 bases). In germline, CDR1 is SGHTA, CDR2 FQGNSA. The CDR3 is 17 amino acids. The V end lost 5 bases, the J end lost 0 bases, and 14 bases lay between the germline ends. The chain's CDR3 is CASSPGRGSSGANVLTF. The CDR3 region has the DNA TGTGCCAGCAGCCCTGGTCGTGGGAGCTCTGGGGCCAACGTCCTGACTTTC.

This sequence joins TRBV13 and TRBJ2-7; TRBD2 aligns across 8 bases. The CDR3 sequence is 14 residues long. CDR1 PRHDT and CDR2 FYEKMQ come from the germline V gene (reference sequence). V lost 2 bases to trimming and J lost 6 bases; unmatched junction nucleotides: 6. DNA of the CDR3: TGTGCCAGCAGCTTACGGGGGGGAGTTTCCGAGCAGTACTTC. It is translated as CASSLRGGVSEQYF.